This T cell receptor (beta chain) derives from a study of shared clonotypes between healthy human individuals. Study findings and constraints: The generation probabilities recorded for non-shared clonotypes fell below those of clonotypes shared by all four donors.

Points on this clone: Its cognate antigen is unknown.

Samples underwent the assay at deep level. Clones were sequenced by immunoSEQ multiplex PCR, and TCRdb holds only the in-frame ones, with some missing. This table has around 2,100,000 clones, approximately 95% appearing once. CD8 cells classed as naive were CD45RO-negative and positively selected for CCR7, excluding terminally differentiated effector memory CD45RA+ cells. The CDR3 length is 16 residues. Trimming stripped 3 bases from V and 0 bases from J, with 13 bases between. CDR1 is SNHLY, CDR2 FYNNEI, per germline. The clonotype was recovered from a man aged 18 to 35 in good health. Sequences were obtained from naive CD8+ T cells sorted from blood. The chain has TRBV2 and TRBJ2-3; either TRBD1 or TRBD2 may supply D (6 bases each). The chain's CDR3 is CASSDPDGGSTDTQYF. CDR3 nucleotides: TGTGCCAGCAGTGACCCTGACGGGGGCAGCACAGATACGCAGTATTTT.